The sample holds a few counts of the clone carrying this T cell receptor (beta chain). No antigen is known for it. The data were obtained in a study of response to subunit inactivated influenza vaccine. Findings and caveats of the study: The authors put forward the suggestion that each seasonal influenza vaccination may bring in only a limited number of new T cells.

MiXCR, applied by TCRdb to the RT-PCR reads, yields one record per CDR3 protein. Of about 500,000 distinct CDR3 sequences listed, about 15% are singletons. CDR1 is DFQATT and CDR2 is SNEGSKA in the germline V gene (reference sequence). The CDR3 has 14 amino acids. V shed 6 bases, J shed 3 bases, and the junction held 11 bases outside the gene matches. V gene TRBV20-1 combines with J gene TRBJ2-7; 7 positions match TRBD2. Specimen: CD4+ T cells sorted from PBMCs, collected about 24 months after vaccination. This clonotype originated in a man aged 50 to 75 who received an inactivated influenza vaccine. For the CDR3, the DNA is TGCAGTGCGGGGGGTTCTAGCGGAGTCTACGAGCAGTACTTC. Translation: CSAGGSSGVYEQYF.